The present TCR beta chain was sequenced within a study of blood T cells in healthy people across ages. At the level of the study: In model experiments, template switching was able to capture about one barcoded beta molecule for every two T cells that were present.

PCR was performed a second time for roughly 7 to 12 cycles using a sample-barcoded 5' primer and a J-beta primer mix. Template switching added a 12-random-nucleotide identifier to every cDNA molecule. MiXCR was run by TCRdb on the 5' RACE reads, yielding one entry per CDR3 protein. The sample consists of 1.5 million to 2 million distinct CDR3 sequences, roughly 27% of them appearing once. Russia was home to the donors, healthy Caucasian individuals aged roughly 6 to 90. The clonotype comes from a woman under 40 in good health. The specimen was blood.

In nucleotides, the CDR3 is TGTGCCAGCAGACCCAATCTAGCGGGAGGGCCCGGAGATACGCAGTATTTT. Translation gives CASRPNLAGGPGDTQYF. The genes are TRBV7-2 and TRBJ2-3; 12 bases fit TRBD2. V was clipped by 6 bases and J by 5 bases; unmatched bases: 12. Germline assignment: CDR1 SGHTA and CDR2 FQGNSA. The CDR3 spans 17 residues.